This T cell receptor (beta chain) was documented in a study of blood T cells in healthy people across ages (dated by TCRdb to between 2014 and 2016). At the level of the whole study: In model experiments, template switching captured about one uniquely barcoded TCR beta cDNA molecule for every two T cells. For two donors (one aged 18 to 29 and one aged 80 or older), the study analyzed two additional independent replicas of 1 million unique cDNA reads from the same blood draw. The donors were divided into four age groups: young (average roughly 15 years), middle-aged (about 40), aged (about 62) and long-lived (more than 75). The study measured age-related changes in TCR beta repertoire diversity using deep sequencing normalized with unique cDNA molecular identifiers.

Overall study outcomes, separate from this receptor: Donor CMV infection status was unknown, potentially confounding age-related changes in expanded clonotypes. The long-lived group showed more naive CD4+ T cells, fewer expanded clones and increased TCR diversity than the aged group, suggesting age selection. Since profiling was done on bulk unsorted PBMCs, naive and antigen-experienced compartments could not be conclusively compared. Observed TCR beta diversity per million T cells fell roughly linearly with age, and a significant reduction was already apparent by age roughly 40. Total diversity estimates from one million sequenced T cells were considered lower bounds and underestimates. Observed TCR beta diversity correlated strongly with the percentage of naive T cells measured by flow cytometry.

In the case of this clonotype: Its antigen is not yet known. No much larger clone is present one base from it, and per-base qualities are unavailable.

Library generation was performed with 5' RACE. The listed sequencing device is Illumina HiSeq 2500. A second roughly 7 to 11 cycle PCR used a sample-barcoded 5' primer and a J-beta primer mix. A template-switch 5' adaptor carrying 12 random nucleotides introduced a unique molecular identifier onto each TCR beta cDNA molecule. Each sample yielded at least 3 million CDR3-containing paired-end reads. First-strand cDNA was synthesized from all RNA with the Mint cDNA synthesis kit, primed by a TRBC-specific oligonucleotide. All cDNA was treated with uracil-DNA glycosylase and then went through a first 18-cycle PCR with the universal primers M1SS and BC2_uni_R. The authors processed their data as follows. Normalization of each sample was performed by random selection of 1 million high-quality reads, each carrying a distinct molecular identifier. Reads sharing molecular identifiers were discarded rather than binned into consensus sequences. MiTCR, run with a Q25 quality threshold and the strictest error-elimination algorithm, handled CDR3 identification, clonotype clustering and error correction. A nonparametric unseen species model with Euler transformation was used to estimate a lower bound on total TCR beta diversity. The public reads were quality trimmed at Q25 with fastp and then assembled into clones with MiXCR by TCRdb, keeping productive beta chains. Every entry covers one CDR3 protein and lists the most common genes and DNA from its rows. TCRdb, not the original authors, processed these V and J calls. This sample comprises roughly 560,000 distinct CDR3 sequences, less than 25% of them detected only once. The ten largest account for under 9% of the sample.

The donors were 40 or so Caucasian individuals from Russia, aged roughly 6 to 100 years, who were systemically healthy. Around 10 milliliters of peripheral blood were collected from each donor into EDTA-treated Vacutainer tubes. Ficoll-Paque density-gradient centrifugation was used to isolate PBMCs, with at least 7 million obtained per sample. Trizol reagent was used to extract total RNA from the PBMCs, yielding at least 6 micrograms per sample. For every donor, flow cytometry on a PBMC aliquot measured the percentage of naive CD45RAhigh/CD27high T cells. The same data also contributed to another study, on T cells of mothers and their children. As the second publication notes: Donors were nine systemically healthy Caucasian individuals: three mothers and their six children. cDNA synthesis consumed the entire amount of extracted RNA, loaded at approximately 1.6 ug RNA in each 15 ul reaction. Sample barcodes and 2-4 random nucleotides were added via the M1S primer in the second PCR. Over 9.5 million TCR beta CDR3 reads came from each mother, compared with around 3 million reads from each child. TCR recombination output is similarly shaped by thymic selection in related and unrelated pairs, with a minor effect exerted by inherited differences. Related mother-child pairs always showed normalized repertoire overlap that was slightly higher than in unrelated mother-child pairs, though the difference was never significant. No persistent microchimeric T cell clones were detected, at a sensitivity of approximately 110 clones per million clonotypes. In the study, deep NGS was used to compare the TCR beta repertoires of mothers and children, and features distinguishing related mother-child pairs from unrelated individuals were sought. On average, the children were 11 +/- 4 years old, while the mothers were about 40 +/- 4 years old. After adapters were ligated using NEBNext reagents, the libraries underwent 100+100 nt paired-end sequencing on an Illumina HiSeq 2000. To avoid cross-contamination, the mother libraries and the child libraries were prepared a month apart and sequenced in separate runs. Each donor had between roughly 450,000 and 2,100,000 distinct TCR beta clonotypes identified. Naive TCR beta clonotypes were estimated from low-frequency clonotypes matched to each donor's FACS-determined naive share, without sorting.

The TCR comes from a boy younger than 18 in good health. Sequencing was done on a sample of blood.

The DNA reads TGTGCCAGCGGACCAGGAACCTACGAGCAGTACTTC. Its translation is CASGPGTYEQYF. The chain couples TRBV9 to TRBJ2-7, with the D gene call left open. The CDR3 goes from the cysteine to the phenylalanine over 12 residues. Only the CDR3 portion is preserved as DNA: 36 bases, with reading frame beginning at the first base. The junction shows trimming of 7 bases on V and 2 bases on J, plus 10 bases between the germline ends. For CDR1 and CDR2, the germline V gene lists SGDLS and YYNGEE.